This TCR beta chain was sequenced for a study of cytomegalovirus exposure and HLA in healthy donors (dated by TCRdb to 2016 to 2017). As for the study more broadly: An earlier analysis of about 560 of the donors reported around 280 Gb of sequence data and around 100 million unique TCR beta sequences obtained from approximately 180 million T cells. An early release that covered fewer than 800 HLA-typed donors contained approximately 300 gigabases of sequencing data and tens of millions of unique TCR sequences. The genetic ancestry cluster associated with self-reported Caucasian donors included 65% to 90% of the roughly 400 genotyped donors. The study was designed to test whether signatures of past pathogen exposure could be identified by cataloging public T cell receptors. The study used immunosequencing to profile the T cell repertoires of more than 650 subjects and linked those repertoires to cytomegalovirus serostatus. Besides the first cohort of roughly 640 subjects, a separate validation cohort made up of some 110 different subjects was used. To predict cytomegalovirus infection status, the study combined high-throughput TCR immunosequencing, statistical association of individual TCRs with disease status, and machine learning. A later analysis re-analyzed previously published TCR beta repertoires from several hundred donors and added high-resolution HLA genotyping to study TCR occurrence patterns. Rather than drawing on any new phenotypic data, the later analysis identified candidate immune exposures from TCR beta sequences and the way those sequences occurred across donors. An earlier analysis of some 600 of the donors applied high-throughput TCR beta sequencing to assess whether each TCR beta V gene segment acted as functional or pseudogenic. Donor age, sex, ethnicity and CMV serostatus were compiled alongside the repertoire data. Genome-wide SNP genotypes for about 65% of the 666 donors were used in a later genetic analysis, which treated that subset as a discovery cohort. All discovery cohort repertoires had been generated on a single sequencing platform. Both class I and class II loci were covered by HLA typing, at four-digit resolution. Typing coverage differed by locus: A, B, C, DRB1 and DQB1 were typed in about 629-640 donors, DQA1 in roughly 500, DPA1 in 606, and DPB1 in just under 490. Four or five DR-DQ haplotypes were handled as single units for association and clustering because linkage in the cohort was strong. On average, around 240,000 unique TCR beta nucleotide sequences were sequenced per donor among several hundred genotyped donors of the cohort, with roughly 18% of those sequences being non-productive. The paper's findings and limits, for the study overall: In a later analysis, most CMV-associated TCR beta chains were found to appear HLA-restricted, with HLA associations seemingly driven largely by CMV exposure. Roughly uniform sequencing depth across donors was assumed in presence/absence analyses, although this assumption may not hold. In vitro tests confirmed that a few of the cytomegalovirus-associated TCR beta chains recognize cytomegalovirus antigens. Because HLA typing was unavailable for some donors at each locus, only the typed subset was used in association tests. Broadly in line with IMGT annotations, most TCR beta V segments showed up in productive rearrangements about 90% or about 30% of the time in an earlier analysis of around 550 of the donors. Correlated functional status among segregating V segments might be attributable to linkage disequilibrium, but an unknown experimental factor could not be ruled out. Only TCR beta chains were sequenced in this cohort, and the absence of alpha or paired-chain data limited detectable features. Compared with equally common non-associated chains, HLA-associated TCR beta chains in a later analysis were more clonally expanded and had lower generation probabilities. The classifier was reported to diagnose cytomegalovirus status with high specificity and sensitivity in both the original cohort and the validation cohort. In a later analysis, TCR association rates were found to vary across HLA loci, with the most associated TCRs seen for DRB1 alleles and the fewest for HLA-C alleles. Several of the top co-occurrence clusters appeared to be linked to parvovirus B19, influenza, CMV and Epstein-Barr virus, according to a later analysis. The only immune exposure information available for the cohort was CMV serostatus. According to a later genetic analysis, donors in an Asian-associated ancestry cluster had fewer N-insertions in productive TCRs than the approximately 670-donor mean. At a false discovery rate of 0.05, a later analysis linked some 17,000 TCR beta sequences to specific HLA alleles. In the study, approximately 160 TCR beta chains were listed as associated with cytomegalovirus. Assigning TCR associations to individual alleles was difficult when HLA alleles, especially DR and DQ, strongly co-occurred. In a later genetic analysis, a missense DCLRE1C variant was associated with V-gene and J-gene trimming of TCR beta chains, and the association was replicated in an independent cohort. A further reported finding was that TCR beta sequences accurately predicted the HLA-A and HLA-B alleles for most subjects in the first cohort. Because counts were too low, 15 or so rarely observed V segments, including chromosome 9 orphons, were excluded from the earlier analysis of under 650 of the donors. Most TCR sequences were observed very rarely across donors, whereas some public TCRs were present in many individuals. A cluster of highly shared sequence variants was judged likely to represent a technical artifact of the sequencing pipeline. Because the 87-base-pair reads could not distinguish some IMGT-functional V segments, including TRBV6-2 and TRBV6-3, those segments were excluded. The authors suggested that the approach could potentially be generalized to other disease states and immunological phenotypes.

The CDR3 sequence holds 11 residues, the cysteine and phenylalanine included. Of the read, only the CDR3 DNA is kept; its 33 bases are in frame from base 1. V lost 7 bases and J lost 6 bases; the stretch between them is 11 bases long. Based on the germline V gene, the CDR1 and CDR2 sequences are SQVTM and ANQGSEA. The cohort was made up of roughly 670 healthy bone marrow donors. At the time of sampling, every cohort member was nominally healthy, though immune exposures that went unrecorded were likely present. CMV serostatus was recorded as positive for roughly 300 and negative for about half of the roughly 700 cohort members, whereas no CMV serostatus was recorded for the donor in question. Each donor provided a peripheral blood sample, and peripheral blood mononuclear cells were used for TCR beta sequencing. The Qiagen DNeasy Blood Extraction Kit was used to extract genomic DNA from the blood cell samples.

This clone was counted only a few times. Its binding antigen is unknown. No base quality information exists; no much larger clone differs at one position. Receptor amplification or capture employed the immunoSEQ multiplex PCR assay. For the multiplex PCR, a mixture combining 60 forward primers for TCR Vbeta segments and 13 reverse primers for TCR Jbeta segments was used. Amplification of the CDR3 region of rearranged TCR beta genes was performed with a multiplex PCR assay on genomic DNA. The amplified TCR beta libraries were sequenced on the Illumina HiSeq System as 87-base-pair reads. Regarding the original processing steps: In a later analysis, tens of millions of unique TCR beta chains were counted across the roughly 610 repertoires, and roughly 11 million of these chains were shared by at least two donors. Raw reads were error-corrected and collapsed into unique sequences by a nearest-neighbor algorithm in which closely related sequences were merged to remove PCR and sequencing errors. Alignment of CDR3 sequences to IMGT reference sequences was used to assign V, D and J gene segments. For a sequence to be retained, at least a six-nucleotide match to both a V gene segment and a J gene segment was required. A rearrangement counted as productive if the CDR3 had no stop codons and remained in frame with V and J, and every other rearrangement counted as non-productive. CDR3 was defined according to IMGT convention as the region running from the second conserved V-encoded cysteine to the conserved J-encoded phenylalanine. The earlier analysis of a few hundred of the donors excluded any sequence lacking an unambiguous match to a single V gene segment. An earlier analysis of 500 to 700 of the donors classified V segments as functional when productive rearrangements were above 56.7% and as segregating when the standard deviation between donors was above 5%. A statistical classification framework was developed to diagnose cytomegalovirus status using the catalog of TCR beta chain sequences. A later analysis assigned V and J genes by comparing TCR nucleotide sequences with IMGT/GENE-DB human TR gene sequences. The TCRdist pipeline was used in a later analysis to assign CDR3 sequences and most-parsimonious VDJ recombination scenarios. A later analysis defined each TCR beta chain by its CDR3 amino acid sequence plus V-gene family, and excluded reads lacking a unique V-gene family. A later analysis removed 450 to 600 highly shared, low-generation-probability nucleotide sequences to deal with suspected cross-contamination and a sequencing artifact. In a later analysis, a clonal expansion index was calculated for each public chain from normalized within-repertoire ranks of inferred template counts. Generation probabilities in a later analysis came from a VDJ recombination model fitted to out-of-frame rearrangements, and those results were checked against IGoR. Hypergeometric tests were used in a later analysis to score TCR-TCR, TCR-HLA and TCR-CMV co-occurrence, with a repertoire-size bias correction applied to the TCR pairs. False discovery rates were estimated in a later analysis by permuting HLA or CMV assignments 20 times. In a later analysis, co-occurring TCRs were grouped using DBSCAN, and TCRdist sequence similarity was added for clustering within HLA-allele-positive subsets. Repertoires with fewer than 30,000 or more than 120,000 public chains, plus five repertoires with anomalous nucleotide sharing, were excluded from co-occurrence clustering. This is the immuneACCESS table as TCRdb keeps it, with only in-frame sequences that have V and J called. A part of the clones is gone; compared with another copy, unresolved V genes explain less than half, and the rest is unexplained. D and trimming come from the DNA, and the V and J calls and clone size come from that table. The sample table records about 150,000 clones; about four fifths of these occur just once. Of the sample, approximately 4.3% is held by the ten largest clones.

The receptor's source is a young man in good health. The sequence is built from TRBV29-1 and TRBJ2-3; TRBD2 is a weak D gene call, 5 bases matching. Sequenced material: PBMCs. Read as DNA, the sequence is TGCAGCGGGGGAGTCTCGGATACGCAGTATTTT. Its product reads: CSGGVSDTQYF.